The T cell receptor beta chain described here comes from a study of blood T cell repertoires in COVID-19. Per the germline V gene, CDR1 is SGHRS and CDR2 is YFSETQ. The ends were cut back, 3 bases at V and 11 bases at J, with 11 bases in the middle. This CDR3 region has 11 residues. Some clones are missing from TCRdb's copy, which holds only in-frame ones; the method was immunoSEQ multiplex PCR. The sample holds 60,000 to 75,000 clones, 70% to 90% seen once. The clonotype was recovered from a woman in her forties or fifties with COVID-19, enrolled during active disease. Sequencing input: peripheral blood. The chain links TRBV5-1 to TRBJ1-1; no clear D gene. CDR3 sequence reads: CASSWAGSAFF. In nucleotides, the CDR3 is TGCGCCAGCAGCTGGGCAGGTAGTGCTTTCTTT.